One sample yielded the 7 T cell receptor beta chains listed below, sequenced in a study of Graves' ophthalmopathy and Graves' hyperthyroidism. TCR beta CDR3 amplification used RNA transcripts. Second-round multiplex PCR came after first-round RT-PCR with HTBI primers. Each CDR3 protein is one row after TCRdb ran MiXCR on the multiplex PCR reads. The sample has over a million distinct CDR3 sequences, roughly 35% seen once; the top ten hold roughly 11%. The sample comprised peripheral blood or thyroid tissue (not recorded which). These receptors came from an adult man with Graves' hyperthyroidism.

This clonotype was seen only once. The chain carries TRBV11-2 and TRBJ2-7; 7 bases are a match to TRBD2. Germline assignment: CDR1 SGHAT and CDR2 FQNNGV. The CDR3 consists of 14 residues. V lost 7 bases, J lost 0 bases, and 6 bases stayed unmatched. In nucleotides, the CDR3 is TGTGCCAGCATCCCCGGGAGGAACTCCTACGAGCAGTACTTC. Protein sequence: CASIPGRNSYEQYF.

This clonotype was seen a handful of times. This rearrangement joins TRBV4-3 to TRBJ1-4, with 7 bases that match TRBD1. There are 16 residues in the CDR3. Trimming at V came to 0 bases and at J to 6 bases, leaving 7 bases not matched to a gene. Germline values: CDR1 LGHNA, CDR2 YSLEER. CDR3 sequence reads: CASSQDLSGQYEKLFF. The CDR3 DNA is TGCGCCAGCAGCCAAGATCTCTCGGGACAGTATGAAAAACTGTTTTTT.

CDR3 loop: CASSYTGSDGYNEQFF. CDR3 coding DNA: TGTGCCAGCAGTTATACAGGGTCGGACGGCTACAATGAGCAGTTCTTC. The chain carries TRBV25-1 and TRBJ2-1; D is perhaps TRBD1 (6 bases). Trimming left V 5 bases short and J 3 bases short, with 17 bases between. Germline assignment: CDR1 MGHDK and CDR2 SYGVNS. The CDR3 consists of 16 residues.

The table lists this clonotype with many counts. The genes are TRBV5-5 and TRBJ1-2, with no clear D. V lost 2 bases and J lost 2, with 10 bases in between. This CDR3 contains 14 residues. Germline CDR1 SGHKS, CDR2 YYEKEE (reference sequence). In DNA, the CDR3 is TGTGCCAGCAGCTTCTCTCCCGGGAACTATGGCTACACCTTC. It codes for CASSFSPGNYGYTF. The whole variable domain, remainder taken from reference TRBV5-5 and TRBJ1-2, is DAGVTQSPTHLIKTRGQQVTLRCSPISGHKSVSWYQQVLGQGPQFIFQYYEKEERGRGNFPDRFSARQFPNYSSELNVNALLLGDSALYLCASSFSPGNYGYTFGSGTRLTVV.

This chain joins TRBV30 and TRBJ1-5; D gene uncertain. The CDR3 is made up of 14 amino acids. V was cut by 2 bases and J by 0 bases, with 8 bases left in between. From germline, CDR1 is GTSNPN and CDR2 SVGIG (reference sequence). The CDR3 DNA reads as TGTGCCTGGAGTCCCTGGGATAGCAATCAGCCCCAGCATTTT. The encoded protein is CAWSPWDSNQPQHF.

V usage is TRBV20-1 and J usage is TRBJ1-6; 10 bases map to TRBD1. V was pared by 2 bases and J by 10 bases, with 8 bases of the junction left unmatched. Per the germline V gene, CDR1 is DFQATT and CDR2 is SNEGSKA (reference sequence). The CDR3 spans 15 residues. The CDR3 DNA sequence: TGCAGTGCTAGACCGCTCGGGACAGGGGCCTCACCCCTCCACTTT. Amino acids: CSARPLGTGASPLHF.

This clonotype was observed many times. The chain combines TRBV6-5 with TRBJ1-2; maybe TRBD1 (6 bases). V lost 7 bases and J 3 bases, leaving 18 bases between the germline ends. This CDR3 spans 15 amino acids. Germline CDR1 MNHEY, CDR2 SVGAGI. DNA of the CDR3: TGTGCCAGCAAGACCGGGACAAGCGTAGACTATGGCTACACCTTC. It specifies CASKTGTSVDYGYTF.